The subject of this entry is one TCR beta chain. No antigen is known for it. Germline-derived CDR1 and CDR2 are SGHAT and FQDESV (reference sequence). The CDR3 totals 16 residues. Trimming left V 2 bases short and J 9 bases short, with 20 bases between. A CD45RA-negative memory subset and a CD45RA+ naive subset were separated from the CD4+ cells. The data stem from a study of shared clonotypes between healthy human individuals. Overall study results and limits: Naive subsets generally exceeded memory subsets in estimated richness.

The method was immunoSEQ multiplex PCR; TCRdb's version includes in-frame clones alone and lacks a portion of them. The sample has around 1.1 million clones, approximately 80% seen once. This sequence originates from a man in his late teens or twenties in good health. Some clones in this sample may be carry-over from other donors' samples. The source material was memory CD4+ T cells from PBMCs. Subset reported: CD45RA-negative fraction. This chain connects TRBV11-1 to TRBJ2-1, with D possibly TRBD2 on 6 matching bases. The CDR3 bases are TGTGCCAGCAGCTTAAAAAGGAGACTAGAGTTCGGTGAGCAGTTCTTC. It specifies CASSLKRRLEFGEQFF.